This entry lists 11 T cell receptor beta chains sequenced from one sample in a study of blood T cell repertoires in COVID-19. Data came from immunoSEQ multiplex PCR; TCRdb stores just in-frame clones and leaves some out. This sample carries around 100,000 clones, 80% to 95% of them seen once, and the ten largest clones take over 5%. Sequencing used peripheral blood. The receptor source for this set is a man aged 18 to 30 with COVID-19, enrolled during active disease.

This clone was detected only once. V gene TRBV14 combines with J gene TRBJ1-2; D ambiguous. CDR1 and CDR2 from the germline V gene are SGHDN and FVKESK. The V end was cut by 1 base, the J end by 0 bases, with 12 bases between. The CDR3 covers 16 residues. The CDR3 region has the DNA TGTGCCAGCAGCCAAGTTGCCTCACCAGCTAACTATGGCTACACCTTC. Protein: CASSQVASPANYGYTF.

This clone was picked up one time. The V gene is TRBV18, the J gene TRBJ1-2; TRBD1 aligns across 9 bases. CDR1 is KGHSH, CDR2 LQKENI, per germline. The CDR3 covers 18 residues. Unmatched junction bases numbered 14, after V lost 0 bases and J lost 6 bases. The CDR3: CASSPPTPGQGNRDGYTF. In DNA, the CDR3 is TGTGCCAGCTCACCACCGACACCGGGACAGGGCAATCGAGATGGCTACACCTTC.

The chain carries TRBV6-2 or TRBV6-3 and TRBJ1-2; D unresolved. Germline lookup yields CDR1 MNHEY and CDR2 SVGEGT. This CDR3 has 12 residues. Trimming cost V 6 bases and J 1 base, with 6 bases left between them. CDR3 protein: CASSVLNYGYTF. The CDR3 DNA is TGTGCCAGCAGCGTTCTTAACTATGGCTACACCTTC.

The chain links TRBV12-3 or TRBV12-4 to TRBJ2-7; TRBD1 matches at 9 bases. The CDR3 has 13 amino acids. V lost 5 bases and J lost 5; bases outside the gene matches: 4. CDR3 nucleotide sequence: TGTGCCAGCAGTGACCGGGACAGGGACGAGCAGTACTTC. Translation gives CASSDRDRDEQYF.

This chain joins TRBV6-5 and TRBJ2-3, with D tentatively TRBD1 (6 bases). Germline-derived CDR1 and CDR2 are MNHEY and SVGAGI. V lost 4 bases and J 1 base, leaving 12 bases between the germline ends. This CDR3 has 15 residues. The CDR3 region has the DNA TGTGCCAGCAGTTGGCTGAGACAGGGCACAGATACGCAGTATTTT. The encoded protein is CASSWLRQGTDTQYF.

V is TRBV6-1 and J is TRBJ2-7; 14 bases line up with TRBD2. The CDR3 covers 20 residues. The V gene's germline CDR1 is MNHNS and CDR2 SASEGT. Trimming at V came to 2 bases and at J to 2 bases, leaving 14 bases not matched to a gene. This CDR3 is CASSESHGGGLAGGTYEQYF. CDR3 sequence (DNA): TGTGCCAGCAGTGAAAGTCATGGAGGTGGACTAGCGGGAGGCACCTACGAGCAGTACTTC.

This clone was seen only a few times. The chain joins TRBV4-2 to TRBJ2-7; D uncertain. The CDR3 runs 16 residues. Trimming cost V 0 bases and J 6 bases, with 18 bases left between them. The germline CDR1 and CDR2 sequences are LGHNA and YNFKEQ. Here the CDR3 DNA reads TGTGCCAGCAGCCAAGACAGTGGCAGGCCAGATGTCGAGCAGTACTTC. The encoded protein is CASSQDSGRPDVEQYF.

V usage is TRBV5-1 and J usage is TRBJ2-7; D might be TRBD1 (5 bases). CDR1 SGHRS and CDR2 YFSETQ come from the germline V gene. The CDR3 loop spans 14 amino acids. The germline V and J ends were trimmed by 1 base and 2 bases, with 10 bases remaining between them. This chain's CDR3 is CASSLLQGPYEQYF. CDR3 DNA: TGCGCCAGCAGCTTGTTGCAGGGCCCCTACGAGCAGTACTTC.

The CDR3: CASSSTSGRVHEQFF. CDR3 DNA: TGTGCCAGCAGCTCGACTAGCGGGAGGGTCCATGAGCAGTTCTTC. The J gene is TRBJ2-1, the V gene TRBV7-6, with TRBD2 identical over 14 bases. There are 15 residues in the CDR3. Germline lookup yields CDR1 SGHVS and CDR2 FNYEAQ. V was clipped by 4 bases and J by 8 bases; unmatched bases: 4.

The chain is built from TRBV19 and TRBJ2-1; 7 nucleotides match TRBD2. With V trimmed by 6 bases and J by 0 bases, 2 bases remained unmatched. Looked up from germline, CDR1 is LNHDA and CDR2 is SQIVND (reference sequence). This CDR3 has 14 amino acids. The CDR3 DNA sequence: TGTGCCAGTAGCGTAGCGGGCTCCTACAATGAGCAGTTCTTC. As protein: CASSVAGSYNEQFF.

The V gene is TRBV24-1, the J gene TRBJ2-3; 7 positions match TRBD2. Germline trimming cut 6 bases from V and 2 bases from J; bases unmatched to any gene: 13. Per germline, CDR1 KGHDR and CDR2 SFDVKD. The CDR3 is 17 amino acids. CDR3 amino acids: CATSRVPGREATDTQYF. The CDR3 nucleotides read TGTGCCACCAGTCGAGTGCCTGGACGGGAGGCCACAGATACGCAGTATTTT.